This TCR beta chain is from a study of PD-1 blockade in mismatch repair-deficient tumors. Study background: Patients had 12 mismatch repair-deficient cancer types, all previously treated and progressing.

The study's findings and limits: Rapid post-treatment expansion, then contraction, generally preceding radiologic response, marked tumor-resident clones.

The CDR3 runs 16 residues. Germline CDR1 MNHEY, CDR2 SMNVEV (reference sequence). The V end lost 8 bases, the J end lost 7 bases, and 23 bases lay between the germline ends. A note on this clone: Its matching antigen is unknown.

The TCR-sequenced patients were a few responders to pembrolizumab. Profiling relied on immunoSEQ multiplex PCR, and the TCRdb table lists in-frame clones only, not all of them. The repertoire holds about 100,000 clones, with over 75% as singletons. The sequence was collected from an adult with mismatch repair-deficient cancer. The input for sequencing was peripheral blood, taken less than 37 weeks after starting pembrolizumab. V is TRBV27 and J is TRBJ1-4; D remains unclear. The CDR3 reads CASQDLSYQLGEKLFF. As DNA, the CDR3 is TGTGCCAGCCAGGATTTAAGCTATCAACTAGGTGAAAAACTGTTTTTT.